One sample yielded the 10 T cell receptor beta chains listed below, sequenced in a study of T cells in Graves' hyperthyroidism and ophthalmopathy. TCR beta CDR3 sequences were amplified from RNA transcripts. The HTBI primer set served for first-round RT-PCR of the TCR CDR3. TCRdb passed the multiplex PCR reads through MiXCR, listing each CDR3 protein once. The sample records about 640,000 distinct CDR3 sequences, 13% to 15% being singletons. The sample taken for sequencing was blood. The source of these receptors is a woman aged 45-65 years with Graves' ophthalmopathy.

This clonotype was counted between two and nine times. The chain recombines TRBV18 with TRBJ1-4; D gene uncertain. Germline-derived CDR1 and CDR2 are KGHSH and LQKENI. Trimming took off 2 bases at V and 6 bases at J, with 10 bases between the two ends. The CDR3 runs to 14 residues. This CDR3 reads CASSPWTRDEKLFF. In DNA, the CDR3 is TGTGCCAGCTCACCATGGACTAGGGATGAAAAACTGTTTTTT.

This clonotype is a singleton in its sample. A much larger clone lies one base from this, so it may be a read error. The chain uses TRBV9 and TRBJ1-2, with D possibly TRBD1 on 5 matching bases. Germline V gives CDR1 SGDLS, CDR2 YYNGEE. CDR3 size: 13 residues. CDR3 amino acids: CASRYRDLGDYIF. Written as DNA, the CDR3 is TGTGCCAGCAGATACCGGGACTTGGGAGACTACATCTTC.

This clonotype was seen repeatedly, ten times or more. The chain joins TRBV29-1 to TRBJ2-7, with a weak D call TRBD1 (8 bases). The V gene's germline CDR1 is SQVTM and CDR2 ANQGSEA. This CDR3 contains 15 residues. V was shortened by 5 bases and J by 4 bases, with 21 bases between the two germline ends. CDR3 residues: CSVLKTGEGSYEQYF. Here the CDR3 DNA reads TGCAGCGTTCTCAAGACAGGGGAGGGTTCATACGAGCAGTACTTC.

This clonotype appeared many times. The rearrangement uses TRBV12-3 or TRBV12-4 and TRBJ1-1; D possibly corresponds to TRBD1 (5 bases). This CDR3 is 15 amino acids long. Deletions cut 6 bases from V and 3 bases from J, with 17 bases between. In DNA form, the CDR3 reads TGTGCCAGCAGCCCATGGGGGAGGGACTACACTGAAGCTTTCTTT. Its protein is CASSPWGRDYTEAFF.

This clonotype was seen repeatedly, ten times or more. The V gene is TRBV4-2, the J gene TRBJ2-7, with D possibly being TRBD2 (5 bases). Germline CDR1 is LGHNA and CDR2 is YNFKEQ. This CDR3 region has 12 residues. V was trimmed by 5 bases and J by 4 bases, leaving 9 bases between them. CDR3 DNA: TGTGCCAGCAGCGCGGGCCCTTACGAGCAGTACTTC. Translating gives CASSAGPYEQYF.

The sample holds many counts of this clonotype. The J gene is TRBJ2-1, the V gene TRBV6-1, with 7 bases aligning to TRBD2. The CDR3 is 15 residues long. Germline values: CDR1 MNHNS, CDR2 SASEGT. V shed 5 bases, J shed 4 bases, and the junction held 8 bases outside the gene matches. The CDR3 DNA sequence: TGTGCCAGCAGTCACCAACCGGGACTATACAATGAGCAGTTCTTC. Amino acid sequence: CASSHQPGLYNEQFF.

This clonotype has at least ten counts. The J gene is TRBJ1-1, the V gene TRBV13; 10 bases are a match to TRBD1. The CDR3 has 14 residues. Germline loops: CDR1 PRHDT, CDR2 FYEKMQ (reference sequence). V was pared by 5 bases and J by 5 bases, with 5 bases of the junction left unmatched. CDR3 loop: CASSTWTGGTEAFF. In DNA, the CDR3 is TGTGCCAGCAGCACCTGGACAGGGGGGACTGAAGCTTTCTTT.

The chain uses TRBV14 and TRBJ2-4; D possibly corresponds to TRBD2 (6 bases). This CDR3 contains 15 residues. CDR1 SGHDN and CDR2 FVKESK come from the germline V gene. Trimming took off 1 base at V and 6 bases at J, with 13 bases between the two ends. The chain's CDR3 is CASSQVGGGINIQYF. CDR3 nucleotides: TGTGCCAGCAGCCAAGTTGGGGGAGGTATAAACATTCAGTACTTC.

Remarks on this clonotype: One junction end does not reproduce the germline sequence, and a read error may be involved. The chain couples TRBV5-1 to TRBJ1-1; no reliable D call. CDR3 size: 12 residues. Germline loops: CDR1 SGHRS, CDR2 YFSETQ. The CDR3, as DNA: TGTGCCAACAGCTCCGACCGGTTCGAAGCTTTCTTT. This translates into CANSSDRFEAFF.

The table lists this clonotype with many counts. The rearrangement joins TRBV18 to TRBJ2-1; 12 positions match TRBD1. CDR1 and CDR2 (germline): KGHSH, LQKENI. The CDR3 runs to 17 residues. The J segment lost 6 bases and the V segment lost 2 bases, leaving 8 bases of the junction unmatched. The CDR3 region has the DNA TGTGCCAGCTCACCAAAAAGGGACAGGGGGCCAGGCAATGAGCAGTTCTTC. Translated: CASSPKRDRGPGNEQFF. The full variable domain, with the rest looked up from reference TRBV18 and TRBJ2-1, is NAGVMQNPRHLVRRRGQEARLRCSPMKGHSHVYWYRQLPEEGLKFMVYLQKENIIDESGMPKERFSAEFPKEGPSILRIQQVVRGDSAAYFCASSPKRDRGPGNEQFFGPGTRLTVL.